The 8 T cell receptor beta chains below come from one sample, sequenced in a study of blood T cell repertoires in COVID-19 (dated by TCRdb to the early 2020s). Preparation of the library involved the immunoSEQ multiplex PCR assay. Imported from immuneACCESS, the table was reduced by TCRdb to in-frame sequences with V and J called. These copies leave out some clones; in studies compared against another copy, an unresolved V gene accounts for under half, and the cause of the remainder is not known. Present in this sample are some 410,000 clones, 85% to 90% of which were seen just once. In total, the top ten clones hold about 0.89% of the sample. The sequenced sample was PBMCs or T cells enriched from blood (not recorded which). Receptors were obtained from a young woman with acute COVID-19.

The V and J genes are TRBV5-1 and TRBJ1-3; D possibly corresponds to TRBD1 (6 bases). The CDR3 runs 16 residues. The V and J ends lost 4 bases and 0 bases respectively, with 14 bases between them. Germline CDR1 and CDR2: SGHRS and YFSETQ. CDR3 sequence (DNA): TGCGCCAGCAGCCCGGAGACAGGTAGCTCTGGAAACACCATATATTTT. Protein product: CASSPETGSSGNTIYF. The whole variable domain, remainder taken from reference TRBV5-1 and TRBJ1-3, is KAGVTQTPRYLIKTRGQQVTLSCSPISGHRSVSWYQQTPGQGLQFLFEYFSETQRNKGNFPGRFSGRQFSNSRSEMNVSTLELGDSALYLCASSPETGSSGNTIYFGEGSWLTVV.

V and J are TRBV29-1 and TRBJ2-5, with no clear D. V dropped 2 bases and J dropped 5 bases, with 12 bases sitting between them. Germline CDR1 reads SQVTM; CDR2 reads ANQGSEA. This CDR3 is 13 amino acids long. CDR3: CSVEKERRETQYF. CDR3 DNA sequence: TGCAGCGTTGAAAAAGAGCGTAGGGAGACCCAGTACTTC.

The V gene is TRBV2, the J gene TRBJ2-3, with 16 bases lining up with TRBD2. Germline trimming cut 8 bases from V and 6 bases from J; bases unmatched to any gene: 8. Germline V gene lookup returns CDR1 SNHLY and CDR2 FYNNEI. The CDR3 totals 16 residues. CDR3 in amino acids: CASPGTSGGAGDTQYF. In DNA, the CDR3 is TGTGCCAGCCCCGGGACTAGCGGGGGGGCCGGCGATACGCAGTATTTT.

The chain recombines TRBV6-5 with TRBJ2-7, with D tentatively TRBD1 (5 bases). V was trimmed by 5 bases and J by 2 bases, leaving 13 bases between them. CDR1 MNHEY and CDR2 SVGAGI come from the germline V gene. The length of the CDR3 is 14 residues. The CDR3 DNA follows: TGTGCCAGCAGTCCCTCGACAGCTACCTACGAGCAGTACTTC. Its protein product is CASSPSTATYEQYF.

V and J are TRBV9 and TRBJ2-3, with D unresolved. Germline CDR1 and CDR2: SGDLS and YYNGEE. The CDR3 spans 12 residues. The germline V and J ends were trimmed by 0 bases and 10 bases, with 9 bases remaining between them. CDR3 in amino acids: CASSVGGVAQYF. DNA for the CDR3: TGTGCCAGCAGCGTAGGAGGAGTTGCGCAGTATTTT.

The CDR3 sequence is CASPGGNYEQYF. In nucleotides, the CDR3 is TGCGCCAGCCCAGGGGGGAACTACGAGCAGTACTTC. The chain combines TRBV10-1 with TRBJ2-7; a possible D gene is TRBD1 (7 bases). Per the germline V gene, CDR1 is WNHNN and CDR2 is SYGVQD (reference sequence). The CDR3 totals 12 residues. V was pared by 8 bases and J by 3 bases, with 11 bases between.

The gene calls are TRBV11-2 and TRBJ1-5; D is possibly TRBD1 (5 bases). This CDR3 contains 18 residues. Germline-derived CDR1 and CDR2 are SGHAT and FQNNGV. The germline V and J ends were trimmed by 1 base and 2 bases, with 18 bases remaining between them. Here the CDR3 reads CASSLVLGRDGRNQPQHF. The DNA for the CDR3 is TGTGCCAGCAGCTTAGTATTGGGCAGGGATGGGCGCAATCAGCCCCAGCATTTT.

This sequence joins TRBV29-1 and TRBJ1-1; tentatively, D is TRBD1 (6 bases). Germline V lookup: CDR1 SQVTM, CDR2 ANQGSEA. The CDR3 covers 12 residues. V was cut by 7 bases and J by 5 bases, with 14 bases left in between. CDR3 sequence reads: CSARQAGTEAFF. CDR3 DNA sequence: TGCAGCGCAAGACAGGCCGGGACTGAAGCTTTCTTT.